Sequencing of this T cell receptor (beta chain) was carried out in a study of OX40 agonist ivuxolimab in advanced cancers. Study-level information: People who had prior anti-PD-1, anti-PD-L1 or anti-CTLA-4 therapy could take part, and about 40% had some.

CDR3 length equals 12 residues. Germline CDR1 MDHEN, CDR2 SYDVKM. V lost 3 bases and J 2 bases, leaving 5 bases between the germline ends. Clones were sequenced by immunoSEQ multiplex PCR, and TCRdb holds only the in-frame ones, with some missing. The sample yields roughly 40,000 clones, approximately 86% seen once. This TCR was recovered from an adult with an advanced solid tumor such as melanoma, head and neck, liver or kidney cancer. V is TRBV28 and J is TRBJ2-7, with D hard to call. The input for sequencing was CD4+ or CD8+ T cells sorted from blood, taken in a trial of the OX40 agonist ivuxolimab. In DNA form, the CDR3 reads TGTGCCAGCAGTTTGGGCACCTACGAGCAGTACTTC. Protein: CASSLGTYEQYF.